The TCR beta chain under discussion was sequenced for a study of control samples from healthy donors and cancer patients. TCRdb's copy holds only in-frame clones and misses some; the assay was immunoSEQ multiplex PCR. The data show under 110,000 clones, roughly 91% seen once. Germline CDR1 KGHDR, CDR2 SFDVKD. The V gene lost 2 bases and the J gene lost 8 bases, with 8 bases spanning the gap. This CDR3 region has 13 residues. This rearrangement joins TRBV24-1 to TRBJ1-4, with D tentatively TRBD1 (5 bases). The receptor was isolated from a man under 40 in good health. The material sequenced was blood. Here the CDR3 DNA reads TGTGCCACCAGTGATTCAGGGCTAGAAAAACTGTTTTTT. This encodes CATSDSGLEKLFF.